This T cell receptor beta chain stems from a study of blood T cell repertoires in COVID-19. Looking at the study overall: The study drew acute and convalescent COVID-19 samples from the United States, Italy and Spain. In each case, the material was cDNA or gDNA derived from T cells, B-cell-depleted T cells, or PBMCs.

CDR1 is SNHLY, CDR2 FYNNEI, per germline. V was clipped by 7 bases and J by 8 bases, with 11 bases between them. This CDR3 region has 11 residues. In the authors' methods: Estimation of nucleated cell counts relied on the amplification of reference gene primers. Repertoires were generated with immunoSEQ multiplex PCR, while TCRdb's copy carries only in-frame clones and drops some. V and J calls and clone size come straight from that table; D and trimming were deduced from the DNA. Among 50,000 to 75,000 clones listed, 79% were seen once. The material sequenced was peripheral blood. This TCR was recovered from a man aged 60 to 75 with acute or convalescent COVID-19. The rearrangement uses TRBV2 and TRBJ1-1; weak D call: TRBD1 (5 bases). The CDR3 loop is CASTIRTEAFF. For the CDR3, the DNA is TGTGCCAGCACCATACGGACAGAAGCTTTCTTT.